This T cell receptor (beta chain) was sequenced in a study of blood T cell repertoires in COVID-19. Study overall: T cells, B-cell-depleted T cells, or PBMCs provided the cDNA or gDNA that served as material.

Recruitment covered under 25 US areas and drew participants whose ages spanned roughly 18 to 95 years. V gave up 6 bases and J gave up 5 bases, with 17 bases separating them. CDR1 is MDHEN and CDR2 is SYDVKM in the germline V gene. The CDR3 covers 15 residues. The method was immunoSEQ multiplex PCR; TCRdb's version includes in-frame clones alone and lacks a portion of them. The repertoire holds fewer than 350,000 clones, with about nine tenths as singletons. This clone was detected only once. Sequenced input: PBMCs or T cells enriched from blood (not recorded which). This TCR was recovered from a man in his sixties who had recovered from COVID-19. This sequence joins TRBV28 and TRBJ2-1; a possible D gene is TRBD2 (5 bases). The CDR3 coding sequence is TGTGCCAGCAGGGGAGAAAGAGGGATCGACAATGAGCAGTTCTTC. Protein: CASRGERGIDNEQFF.